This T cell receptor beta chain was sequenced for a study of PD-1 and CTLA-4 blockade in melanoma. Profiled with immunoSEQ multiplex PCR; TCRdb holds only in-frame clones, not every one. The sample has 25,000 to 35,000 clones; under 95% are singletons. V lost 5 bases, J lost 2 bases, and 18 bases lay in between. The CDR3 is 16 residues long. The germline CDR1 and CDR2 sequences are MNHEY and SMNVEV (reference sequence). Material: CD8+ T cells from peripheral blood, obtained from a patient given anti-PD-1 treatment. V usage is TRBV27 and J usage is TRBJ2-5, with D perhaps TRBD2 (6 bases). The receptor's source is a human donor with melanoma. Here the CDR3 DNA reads TGTGCCAGCAGTCCCCGACCCAGACTAGAACAAGAGACCCAGTACTTC. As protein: CASSPRPRLEQETQYF.